These 2 T cell receptor beta chains originate from one sample sequenced in a study of blood T cell repertoires in COVID-19. Assay used: immunoSEQ multiplex PCR; TCRdb lists only in-frame clones, some missing. The sample has 100,000 or so clones; roughly 85% are singletons. Sequencing used peripheral blood. Receptor source: a woman between 65 and 79 years old with active or convalescent COVID-19.

The rearrangement links TRBV11-2 to TRBJ2-2; the D gene is possibly TRBD1 (6 bases). Per germline, CDR1 SGHAT and CDR2 FQNNGV. Trimming left V 1 base short and J 1 base short, with 10 bases between. The length of the CDR3 is 16 residues. The DNA of the CDR3 is TGTGCCAGCAGCTTAGGGCTCAGGGGGAACACCGGGGAGCTGTTTTTT. This translates into CASSLGLRGNTGELFF.

This clone appeared once. The chain carries TRBV21-1 and TRBJ2-7; TRBD2, the D gene given by the table, was not confirmed from the DNA. TRBV21-1 is a known pseudogene. CDR3 size: 16 residues. The CDR3 DNA is TGTGCCAGCAGTCAAGGGGGGGGCAGGCACTCCTACGAGCAGTACTTC. This translates into CASSQGGGRHSYEQYF.